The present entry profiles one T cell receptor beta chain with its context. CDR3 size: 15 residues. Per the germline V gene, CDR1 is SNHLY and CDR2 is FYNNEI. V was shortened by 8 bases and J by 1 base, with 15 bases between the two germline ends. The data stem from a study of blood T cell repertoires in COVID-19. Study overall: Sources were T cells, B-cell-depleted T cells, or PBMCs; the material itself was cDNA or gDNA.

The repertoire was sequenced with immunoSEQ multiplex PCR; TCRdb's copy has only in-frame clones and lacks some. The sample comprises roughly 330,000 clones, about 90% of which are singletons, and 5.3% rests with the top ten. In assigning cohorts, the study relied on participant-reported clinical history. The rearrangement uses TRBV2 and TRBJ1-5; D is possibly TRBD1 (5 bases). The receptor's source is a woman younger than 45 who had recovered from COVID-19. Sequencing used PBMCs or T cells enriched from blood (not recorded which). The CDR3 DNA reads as TGTGCCAGCGTGAAGAGGCCAGGGAGCAATCAGCCCCAGCATTTT. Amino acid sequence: CASVKRPGSNQPQHF. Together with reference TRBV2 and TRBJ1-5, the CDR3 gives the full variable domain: EPEVTQTPSHQVTQMGQEVILRCVPISNHLYFYWYRQILGQKVEFLVSFYNNEISEKSEIFDDQFSVERPDGSNFTLKIRSTKLEDSAMYFCASVKRPGSNQPQHFGDGTRLSIL.